Listed here are 23 T cell receptor beta chains from one sample, sequenced in a study of blood T cell repertoires in COVID-19. Sequencing was performed with immunoSEQ multiplex PCR; in TCRdb, only in-frame clones are kept and a portion is missing. The sample lists some 150,000 clones, about 91% occurring once. Material: peripheral blood. These receptors all stem from a woman aged 55-69 years who had recovered from COVID-19.

The V gene is TRBV6-5, the J gene TRBJ1-5; 7 nucleotides match TRBD1. The trim removed 5 bases at V and 0 bases at J, leaving 4 bases unmatched. Germline CDR1 is MNHEY and CDR2 is SVGAGI. The CDR3 consists of 15 residues. CDR3 region: CASSRDRFSNQPQHF. DNA for the CDR3: TGTGCCAGCAGTAGGGACAGATTTAGCAATCAGCCCCAGCATTTT.

The rearrangement uses TRBV14 and TRBJ1-5; 9 nucleotides agree with TRBD1. CDR1 SGHDN and CDR2 FVKESK come from the germline V gene. V trimming: 6 bases; J trimming: 4 bases; junction bases outside the gene matches: 22. The CDR3 is 20 residues long. CDR3 in DNA: TGTGCCAGCAGTCTTCCTTTGGGACAGGGATATATTGATGCTAATCAGCCCCAGCATTTT. The encoded protein is CASSLPLGQGYIDANQPQHF. Complete variable domain (other parts from reference TRBV14 and TRBJ1-5): EAGVTQFPSHSVIEKGQTVTLRCDPISGHDNLYWYRRVMGKEIKFLLHFVKESKQDESGMPNNRFLAERTGGTYSTLKVQPAELEDSGVYFCASSLPLGQGYIDANQPQHFGDGTRLSIL.

The genes are TRBV6-5 and TRBJ1-2; D ambiguous. Germline V gives CDR1 MNHEY, CDR2 SVGAGI. CDR3 length equals 13 residues. V was clipped by 7 bases and J by 4 bases, with 13 bases between them. CDR3 residues: CASNTRAGYGYTF. CDR3 in DNA: TGTGCCAGCAATACGAGGGCGGGCTATGGCTACACCTTC.

The J gene is TRBJ2-2, the V gene TRBV3-1 (or the pseudogene TRBV3-2), with D possibly matching TRBD2 (5 bases). Germline V gene data show CDR1 as LGHDT and CDR2 as YNNKEL (reference sequence). CDR3 length equals 12 residues. V was pared by 4 bases and J by 7 bases, with 7 bases between. As DNA, the CDR3 is TGTGCCAGCAGCCTCGAGGGCGGGGAGCTGTTTTTT. Protein sequence: CASSLEGGELFF.

The chain couples TRBV18 to TRBJ1-2, with 7 bases matching TRBD1. J was trimmed by 5 bases and V by 0 bases; bases with no gene match: 6. This CDR3 contains 15 residues. Germline values: CDR1 KGHSH, CDR2 LQKENI. Here the CDR3 reads CASSPPGQTPYGYTF. The CDR3 coding sequence is TGTGCCAGCTCACCACCGGGACAGACCCCTTATGGCTACACCTTC.

For the CDR3, the DNA is TGTGCCAGCAGTCCCAGACAGGGGGCATCCGATAGCAATCAGCCCCAGCATTTT. It codes for CASSPRQGASDSNQPQHF. The chain is built from TRBV6-6 and TRBJ1-5; 10 nucleotides align to TRBD1. Per germline, CDR1 MNHNY and CDR2 SVGAGI (reference sequence). Unmatched junction bases numbered 10, after V lost 5 bases and J lost 0 bases. The CDR3 consists of 18 residues.

The chain has TRBV10-2 and TRBJ2-3; 8 nucleotides match TRBD2. The CDR3 length is 14 residues. Trimming took 4 bases from V and 5 from J; bases not matched to a gene: 5. The germline V gene has CDR1 WSHSY and CDR2 SAAADI. The CDR3 is CASSVTGGRDTQYF. The CDR3 DNA is TGCGCCAGCAGTGTTACGGGGGGGAGAGATACGCAGTATTTT.

The rearrangement uses TRBV1 and TRBJ2-1; the D call in the table, TRBD1, was not verified against the DNA. TRBV1 is a pseudogene segment. This CDR3 has 16 residues. CDR3 DNA sequence: TGCACCAGCAGCCAGGACACTCTCATCTCCTACAATGAGCAGTTCTTC. Translated: CTSSQDTLISYNEQFF.

The chain couples TRBV6-1 to TRBJ2-7, with a possible D match to TRBD2 (6 bases). The CDR3 covers 15 residues. Between the trimmed V and J ends, which lost 2 bases and 0 bases, there was a span of 11 bases. Germline V gene sequence: CDR1 MNHNS, CDR2 SASEGT. The CDR3 here is CASSEYVGSSYEQYF. CDR3 DNA sequence: TGTGCCAGCAGTGAATATGTCGGGAGCTCCTACGAGCAGTACTTC.

This sequence joins TRBV6-4 and TRBJ2-3; perhaps TRBD2 as D (5 bases). Deletions cut 6 bases from V and 3 bases from J, with 13 bases between. The CDR3 runs 14 residues. Germline CDR1 is MRHNA and CDR2 is SNTAGT. In DNA, the CDR3 is TGTGCCAGCAGACCGGACCTAGCAACAGATACGCAGTATTTT. Translated: CASRPDLATDTQYF.

This clone was seen a few times. This rearrangement joins TRBV7-9 to TRBJ2-3; D may be TRBD2 (6 bases). In germline, CDR1 is SEHNR, CDR2 FQNEAQ (reference sequence). CDR3 length equals 16 residues. V dropped 0 bases and J dropped 4 bases, with 14 bases sitting between them. As DNA, the CDR3 is TGTGCCAGCAGCTTAGCGTACGGCGGGGTTGCAGATACGCAGTATTTT. It specifies CASSLAYGGVADTQYF. Variable domain in full (rest from reference TRBV7-9 and TRBJ2-3): DTGVSQNPRHKITKRGQNVTFRCDPISEHNRLYWYRQTLGQGPEFLTYFQNEAQLEKSRLLSDRFSAERPKGSFSTLEIQRTEQGDSAMYLCASSLAYGGVADTQYFGPGTRLTVL.

J is TRBJ2-5 and V is TRBV18; D is perhaps TRBD2 (5 bases). V was shortened by 4 bases and J by 5 bases, with 8 bases between the two germline ends. Looked up from germline, CDR1 is KGHSH and CDR2 is LQKENI. The CDR3 covers 12 residues. Written as DNA, the CDR3 is TGTGCCAGCTCACGCGAGGGCGAGACCCAGTACTTC. This gives the protein CASSREGETQYF. Complete variable domain (other parts from reference TRBV18 and TRBJ2-5): NAGVMQNPRHLVRRRGQEARLRCSPMKGHSHVYWYRQLPEEGLKFMVYLQKENIIDESGMPKERFSAEFPKEGPSILRIQQVVRGDSAAYFCASSREGETQYFGPGTRLLVL.

This chain uses TRBV5-1 with TRBJ2-5, with D possibly TRBD2 on 6 matching bases. V lost 4 bases to trimming and J lost 5 bases, with 15 bases between them. Germline V CDR1 and CDR2: SGHRS, YFSETQ. The CDR3 has 14 residues. CDR3 DNA sequence: TGCGCCAGCAGCCAGCCGGGAGCAGGGGAGACCCAGTACTTC. This sequence encodes CASSQPGAGETQYF.

The rearrangement uses TRBV3-1 (or the pseudogene TRBV3-2) and TRBJ2-1; D may be TRBD2 (6 bases). The CDR3 spans 14 residues. Germline-derived CDR1 and CDR2 are LGHDT and YNNKEL (reference sequence). Trimming cost V 3 bases and J 15 bases, with 21 bases left between them. CDR3 amino acids: CASSQDPHRDSPFF. The CDR3 DNA reads TGTGCCAGCAGCCAGGATCCCCACCGGGACTCCCCGTTCTTC.

V usage is TRBV2 and J usage is TRBJ1-2; D is possibly TRBD1 (6 bases). Per the germline V gene, CDR1 is SNHLY and CDR2 is FYNNEI. This CDR3 contains 14 residues. Trimming pared 4 bases from V and 2 bases from J, leaving 11 bases between. In DNA form, the CDR3 reads TGTGCCAGCAGTGTTTGGACAGTAAACTATGGCTACACCTTC. Its translation is CASSVWTVNYGYTF.

The table lists this clone with a few counts. V is TRBV5-4 and J is TRBJ2-7; TRBD2 is a possible D gene (5 bases). Germline V CDR1 and CDR2: SGHNT, YYREEE (reference sequence). This CDR3 is 11 amino acids long. V lost 4 bases to trimming and J lost 7 bases, with 9 bases between them. The CDR3 sequence is CASSLSGEQYF. In DNA form, the CDR3 reads TGTGCCAGCAGCCTGTCGGGAGAGCAGTACTTC.

The rearrangement uses TRBV19 and TRBJ1-1; 8 nucleotides agree with TRBD1. Trimming removed 0 bases from V and 3 bases from J; junction bases left unmatched: 3. Per germline, CDR1 LNHDA and CDR2 SQIVND (reference sequence). This CDR3 region has 15 residues. CDR3 protein: CASSIEGQGHTEAFF. CDR3 DNA: TGTGCCAGTAGTATAGAAGGACAGGGCCACACTGAAGCTTTCTTT.

V and J are TRBV2 and TRBJ2-7; the match to TRBD1 covers 9 bases. The germline CDR1 and CDR2 sequences are SNHLY and FYNNEI. V lost 2 bases, J lost 5 bases, and 10 bases stayed unmatched. CDR3 length: 16 amino acids. The CDR3 is CASSEPPGQGSHEQYF. CDR3 sequence (DNA): TGTGCCAGCAGTGAACCGCCGGGACAGGGAAGCCACGAGCAGTACTTC.

This clone has a handful of counts. The chain links TRBV5-1 to TRBJ1-5, with 7 bases identical to TRBD1. Germline-derived CDR1 and CDR2 are SGHRS and YFSETQ. Trimming cost V 4 bases and J 5 bases; bases outside gene matches: 9. The CDR3 runs 15 residues. CDR3 bases: TGCGCCAGCAGCATTTCCGGACAGGATTATCAGCCCCAGCATTTT. Residues: CASSISGQDYQPQHF.

This clone appeared a single time. The V and J genes are TRBV4-2 and TRBJ1-5; D is unresolved. The CDR3 runs to 14 residues. V gave up 0 bases and J gave up 7 bases, with 10 bases separating them. Germline CDR1 and CDR2: LGHNA and YNFKEQ. The CDR3 loop reads CASSQDARGQPQHF. DNA for the CDR3: TGTGCCAGCAGCCAAGACGCTAGAGGGCAGCCCCAGCATTTT.

The V gene is TRBV6-6, the J gene TRBJ1-1, with 8 nucleotides matching TRBD1. Losses at the gene ends were 5 bases for V and 9 bases for J; bases not matched to a gene: 8. The CDR3 covers 13 residues. CDR1 is MNHNY, CDR2 SVGAGI, per germline (reference sequence). The CDR3 DNA reads TGTGCCAGCAGTGACAGGGGAGGTGCTAAAGCTTTCTTT. It is translated as CASSDRGGAKAFF.

The chain is built from TRBV4-3 and TRBJ2-2, with TRBD2 matching 13 bases. Germline-derived CDR1 and CDR2 are LGHNA and YSLEER. The CDR3 covers 19 residues. V shed 0 bases, J shed 1 base, and the junction held 5 bases outside the gene matches. CDR3 in amino acids: CASSQDLWTSGGNTGELFF. The CDR3 DNA reads TGCGCCAGCAGCCAAGATCTGTGGACTAGCGGGGGGAACACCGGGGAGCTGTTTTTT.

J is TRBJ1-5 and V is TRBV3-1 (or the pseudogene TRBV3-2); perhaps TRBD1 as D (5 bases). The germline V gene has CDR1 LGHDT and CDR2 YNNKEL (reference sequence). The CDR3 is 15 amino acids. Trimming cost V 1 base and J 0 bases, with 7 bases left between them. CDR3 sequence (DNA): TGTGCCAGCAGCCAAGGGGGCTATAGCAATCAGCCCCAGCATTTT. Amino acid sequence: CASSQGGYSNQPQHF.